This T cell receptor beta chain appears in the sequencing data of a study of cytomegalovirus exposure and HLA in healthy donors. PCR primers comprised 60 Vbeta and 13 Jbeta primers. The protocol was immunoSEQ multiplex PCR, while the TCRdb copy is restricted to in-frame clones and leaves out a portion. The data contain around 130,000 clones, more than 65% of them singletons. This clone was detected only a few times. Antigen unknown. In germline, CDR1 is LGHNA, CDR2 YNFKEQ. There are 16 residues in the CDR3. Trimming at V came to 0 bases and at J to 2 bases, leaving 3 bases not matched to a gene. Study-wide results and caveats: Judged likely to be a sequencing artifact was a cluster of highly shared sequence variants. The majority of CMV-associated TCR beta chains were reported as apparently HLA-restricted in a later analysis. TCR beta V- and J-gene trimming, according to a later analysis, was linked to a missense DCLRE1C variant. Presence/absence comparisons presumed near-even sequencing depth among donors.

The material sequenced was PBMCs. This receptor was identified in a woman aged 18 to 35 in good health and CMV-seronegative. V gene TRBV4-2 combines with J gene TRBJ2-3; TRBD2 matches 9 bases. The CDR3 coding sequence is TGTGCCAGCAGCCAAGAGGCTAGCGGGGCCACAGATACGCAGTATTTT. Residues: CASSQEASGATDTQYF.